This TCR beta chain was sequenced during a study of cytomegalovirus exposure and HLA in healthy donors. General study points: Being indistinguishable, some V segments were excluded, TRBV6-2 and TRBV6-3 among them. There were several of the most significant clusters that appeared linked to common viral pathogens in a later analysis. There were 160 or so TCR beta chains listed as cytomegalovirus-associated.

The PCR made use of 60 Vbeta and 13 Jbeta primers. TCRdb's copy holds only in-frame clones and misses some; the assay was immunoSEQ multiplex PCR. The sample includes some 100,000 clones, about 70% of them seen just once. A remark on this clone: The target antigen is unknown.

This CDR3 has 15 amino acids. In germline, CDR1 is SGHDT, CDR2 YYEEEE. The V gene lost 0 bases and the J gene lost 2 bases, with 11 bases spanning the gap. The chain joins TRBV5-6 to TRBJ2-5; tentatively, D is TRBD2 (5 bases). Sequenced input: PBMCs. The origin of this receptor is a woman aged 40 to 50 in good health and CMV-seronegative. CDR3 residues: CASSLGVGMQETQYF. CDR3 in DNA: TGTGCCAGCAGCTTGGGCGTCGGGATGCAAGAGACCCAGTACTTC.